This T cell receptor (beta chain) was recorded in a study of blood T cell repertoires in COVID-19. Clones were read by immunoSEQ multiplex PCR, and TCRdb kept only the in-frame ones, dropping some. The table shows about 270,000 clones, with less than 90% occurring only once. Germline assignment: CDR1 KGHDR and CDR2 SFDVKD. This CDR3 is built from 17 residues. Unmatched junction bases numbered 4, after V lost 3 bases and J lost 0 bases. A few counts support this clone. Symptom resolution, clearance, or two negative PCRs marked the recovered donors of Cohort 3. The specimen sequenced was PBMCs or T cells enriched from blood (not recorded which). The chain combines TRBV24-1 with TRBJ2-2; TRBD1 matches 9 bases. The origin of this receptor is a woman between 45 and 60 years old who had recovered from COVID-19. Here the CDR3 DNA reads TGTGCCACCAGTGATCCTCGACAGGGGGCGAACACCGGGGAGCTGTTTTTT. Translated: CATSDPRQGANTGELFF.